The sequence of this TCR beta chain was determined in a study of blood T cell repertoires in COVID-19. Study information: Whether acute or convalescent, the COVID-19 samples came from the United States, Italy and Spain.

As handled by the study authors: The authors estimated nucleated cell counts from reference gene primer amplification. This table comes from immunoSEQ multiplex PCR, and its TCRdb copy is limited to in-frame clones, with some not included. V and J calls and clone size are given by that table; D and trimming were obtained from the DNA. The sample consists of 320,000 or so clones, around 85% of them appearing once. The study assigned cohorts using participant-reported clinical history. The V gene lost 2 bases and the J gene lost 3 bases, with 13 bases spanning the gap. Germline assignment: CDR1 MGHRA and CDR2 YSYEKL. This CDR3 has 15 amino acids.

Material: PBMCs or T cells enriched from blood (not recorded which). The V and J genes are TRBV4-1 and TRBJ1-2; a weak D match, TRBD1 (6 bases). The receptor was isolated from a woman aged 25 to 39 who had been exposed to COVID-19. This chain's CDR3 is CASSQWAGADYGYTF. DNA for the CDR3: TGCGCCAGCAGCCAATGGGCAGGGGCCGACTATGGCTACACCTTC.